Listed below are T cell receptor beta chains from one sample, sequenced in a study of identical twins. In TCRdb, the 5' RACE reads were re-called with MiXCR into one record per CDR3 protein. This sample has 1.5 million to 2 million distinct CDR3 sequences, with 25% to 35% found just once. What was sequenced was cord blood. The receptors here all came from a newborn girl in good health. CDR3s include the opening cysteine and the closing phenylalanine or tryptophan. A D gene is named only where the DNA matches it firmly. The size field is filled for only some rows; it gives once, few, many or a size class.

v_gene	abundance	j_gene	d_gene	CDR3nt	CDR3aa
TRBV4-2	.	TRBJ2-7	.	TGTGCCAGCAGCCAGGACAACAGGGACTACGAGCAGTACTTC	CASSQDNRDYEQYF
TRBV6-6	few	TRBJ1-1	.	TGTGCCAGCACCCCGGGCCAATTGAACACTGAAGCTTTCTTT	CASTPGQLNTEAFF
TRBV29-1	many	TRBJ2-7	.	TGCAGCGTCACGACTAGTGATTCCTACGAGCAGTACTTC	CSVTTSDSYEQYF
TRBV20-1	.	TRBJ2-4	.	TGCAGTGCCCCCCGACTCGCAGCCAAAAACATTCAGTACTTC	CSAPRLAAKNIQYF
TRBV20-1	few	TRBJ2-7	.	TGCAGTGCTAGACTACCAGACTTCTCCTACGAGCAGTACTTC	CSARLPDFSYEQYF
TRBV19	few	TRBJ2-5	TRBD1	TGTGCCACCACTCAGCAGGCAGGGGGCCGGGAGACCCAGTACTTC	CATTQQAGGRETQYF
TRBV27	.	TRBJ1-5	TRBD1	TGTGCCAGCAGTGTCGGGACAGCCTGGATACAGCCCCAGCATTTT	CASSVGTAWIQPQHF
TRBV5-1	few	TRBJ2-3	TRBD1	TGTGCCAGCACAGGGGCAGATACGCAGTATTTT	CASTGADTQYF
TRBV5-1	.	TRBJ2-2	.	TGCGCCAGCCTCCAGGGGCCGAACACCGGGGAGCTGTTTTTT	CASLQGPNTGELFF
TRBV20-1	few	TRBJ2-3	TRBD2	TGCAGTGCTAGAGGTCAGAGCGGGAGAGGGGGCACAGATACGCAGTATTTT	CSARGQSGRGGTDTQYF
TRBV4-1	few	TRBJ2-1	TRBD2	TGCGCCAGCAGCCAAAGCCCCCTCCGACTAGCGGGGGCCAACTACAATGAGCAGTTCTTC	CASSQSPLRLAGANYNEQFF
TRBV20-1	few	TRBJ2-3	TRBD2	TGCAGTGCTGCCCTAGCGGGGGGGCCGAATACGCAGTATTTT	CSAALAGGPNTQYF